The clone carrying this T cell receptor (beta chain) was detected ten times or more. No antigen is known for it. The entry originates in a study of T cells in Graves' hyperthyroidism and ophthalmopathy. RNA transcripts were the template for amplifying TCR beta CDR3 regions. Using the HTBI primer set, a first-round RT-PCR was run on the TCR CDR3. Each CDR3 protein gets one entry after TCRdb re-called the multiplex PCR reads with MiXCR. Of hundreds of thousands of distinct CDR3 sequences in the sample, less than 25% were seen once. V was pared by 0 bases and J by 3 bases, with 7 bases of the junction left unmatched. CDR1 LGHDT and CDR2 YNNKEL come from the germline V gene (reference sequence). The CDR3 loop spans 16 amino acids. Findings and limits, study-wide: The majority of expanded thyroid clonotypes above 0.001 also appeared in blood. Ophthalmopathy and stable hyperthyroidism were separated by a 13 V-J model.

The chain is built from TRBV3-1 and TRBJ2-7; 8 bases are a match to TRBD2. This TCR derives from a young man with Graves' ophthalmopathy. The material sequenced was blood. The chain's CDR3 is CASSQDIRTSYYEQYF. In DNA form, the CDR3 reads TGTGCCAGCAGCCAAGATATTCGGACTAGCTACTACGAGCAGTACTTC.